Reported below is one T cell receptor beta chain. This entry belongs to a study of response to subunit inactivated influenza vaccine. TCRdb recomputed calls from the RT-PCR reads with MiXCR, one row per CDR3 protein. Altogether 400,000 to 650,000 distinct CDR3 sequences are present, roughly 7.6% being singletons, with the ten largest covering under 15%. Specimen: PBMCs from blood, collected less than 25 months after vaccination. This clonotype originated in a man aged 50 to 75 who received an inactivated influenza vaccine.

In DNA, the CDR3 is TGTGCCAGCAGCCAATCAAAGCCTAGCGGGAGGGGCTCCTACAATGAGCAGTTCTTC. Translating gives CASSQSKPSGRGSYNEQFF. V is TRBV3-1 and J is TRBJ2-1; 12 nucleotides agree with TRBD2. The CDR3 sequence is 19 residues long. J was trimmed by 0 bases and V by 2 bases; bases with no gene match: 8. CDR1 LGHDT and CDR2 YNNKEL come from the germline V gene (reference sequence).